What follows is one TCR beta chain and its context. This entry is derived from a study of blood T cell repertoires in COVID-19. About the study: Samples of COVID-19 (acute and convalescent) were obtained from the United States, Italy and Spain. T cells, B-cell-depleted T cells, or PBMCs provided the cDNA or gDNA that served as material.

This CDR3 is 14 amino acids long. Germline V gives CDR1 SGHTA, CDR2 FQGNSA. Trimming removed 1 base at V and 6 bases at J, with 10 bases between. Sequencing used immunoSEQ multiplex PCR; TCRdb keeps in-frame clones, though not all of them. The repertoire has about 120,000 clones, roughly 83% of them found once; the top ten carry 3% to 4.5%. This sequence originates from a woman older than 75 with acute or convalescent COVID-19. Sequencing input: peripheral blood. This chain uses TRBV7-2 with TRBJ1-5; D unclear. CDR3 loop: CASSLEGVVQPQHF. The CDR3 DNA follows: TGTGCCAGCAGCTTAGAAGGAGTTGTTCAGCCCCAGCATTTT.